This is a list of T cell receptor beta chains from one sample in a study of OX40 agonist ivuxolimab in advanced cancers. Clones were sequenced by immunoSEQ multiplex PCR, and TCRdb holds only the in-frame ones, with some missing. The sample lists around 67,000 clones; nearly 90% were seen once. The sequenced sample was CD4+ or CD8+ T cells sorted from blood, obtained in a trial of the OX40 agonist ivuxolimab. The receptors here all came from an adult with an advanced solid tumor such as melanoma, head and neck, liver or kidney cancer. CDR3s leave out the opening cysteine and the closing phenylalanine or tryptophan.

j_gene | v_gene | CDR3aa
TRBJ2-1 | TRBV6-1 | ASSETVDRGLISAYNEQF
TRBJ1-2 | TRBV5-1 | ASSLVTANYGYT
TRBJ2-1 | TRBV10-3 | AISPLAGEGNEQF
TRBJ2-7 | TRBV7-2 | ASSPFLAGAPYEQY
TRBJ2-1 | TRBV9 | ASSATSGGYNEQF
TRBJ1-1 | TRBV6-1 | ASRGDAEAF
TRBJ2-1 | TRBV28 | ASSSGQGRDEQF
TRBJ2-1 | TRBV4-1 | ASSQEGGTSGRYNEQF
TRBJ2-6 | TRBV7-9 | ASSPEKVSGANVLT
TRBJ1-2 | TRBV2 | ASRPTVSGYGYT
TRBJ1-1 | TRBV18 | ASLLTDQNTEAF
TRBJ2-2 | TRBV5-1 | ASSLLTGELF
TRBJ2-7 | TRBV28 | ASSPAIGAGGLYEQY
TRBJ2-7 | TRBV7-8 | ATSWAGDFYEQY
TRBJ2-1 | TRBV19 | ASSISGGNYNEQF
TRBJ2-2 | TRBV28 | ASSGTSGRGTGELF
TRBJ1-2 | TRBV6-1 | ASSEGAGRSYGYT
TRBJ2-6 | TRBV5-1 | ASSLSNSGANVLT
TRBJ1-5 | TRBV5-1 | ASRPGTHSNQPQH
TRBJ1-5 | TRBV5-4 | ASSLAREYSNQPQH
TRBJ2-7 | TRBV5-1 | ASSLGQEKTYEQY
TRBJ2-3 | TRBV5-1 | ASSLAGTDTQY
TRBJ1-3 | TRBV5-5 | ASSLGQGASSHSGNTIY
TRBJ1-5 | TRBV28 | ATAGGPNQPQH
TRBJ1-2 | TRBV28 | ASSAGQGALGYT
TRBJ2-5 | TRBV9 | ASSVAAQETQY
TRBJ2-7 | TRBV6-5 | ASSYASVPAYEQY
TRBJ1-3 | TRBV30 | AWSAVFSGNTIY
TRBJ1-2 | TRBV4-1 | ASSQDIGSGGYGYT
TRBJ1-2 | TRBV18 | ASSPTNSANYGYT
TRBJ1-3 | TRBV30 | AYEKGTGDTIY